Listed here are 29 T cell receptor beta chains from one sample, sequenced in a study of control samples from healthy donors and cancer patients. TCRdb keeps only in-frame clones here, not all; method: immunoSEQ multiplex PCR. The top ten hold more than 5.5% of the sample, which has 75,000 to 90,000 clones, 75% to 90% seen once. Sequenced: blood. These receptors all come from a man between 50 and 59 years old in good health.

The V call is TRBV6-6, the J call TRBJ2-2; 10 bases are a match to TRBD2. The CDR3 extends over 15 amino acids. From germline, CDR1 is MNHNY and CDR2 SVGAGI (reference sequence). After removal of 4 bases from V and 7 bases from J, the junction contained 6 bases not matched to a gene. CDR3 in amino acids: CASSSQRGGNGELFF. As DNA, the CDR3 is TGTGCCAGCAGTTCACAGCGGGGGGGCAACGGGGAGCTGTTTTTT.

The V gene is TRBV3-1 (or the pseudogene TRBV3-2), the J gene TRBJ1-6; D is undetermined. V gave up 0 bases and J gave up 5 bases, with 11 bases separating them. The CDR3 is made up of 16 amino acids. Germline V CDR1 and CDR2: LGHDT, YNNKEL (reference sequence). The CDR3 spells CASSQDPVDNNSPLHF. The CDR3 nucleotides read TGTGCCAGCAGCCAAGACCCCGTTGATAATAATTCACCCCTCCACTTT.

The rearrangement links TRBV7-2 to TRBJ2-7, with D possibly being TRBD2 (6 bases). The CDR3 loop spans 13 amino acids. The germline V and J ends were trimmed by 3 bases and 6 bases, with 12 bases remaining between them. Germline CDR1 reads SGHTA; CDR2 reads FQGNSA. CDR3 coding DNA: TGTGCCAGCAGCTTCTATACGGAGGGCGAGCAGTACTTC. Protein: CASSFYTEGEQYF.

This chain joins TRBV2 and TRBJ1-4, with 7 nucleotides matching TRBD1. Looked up from germline, CDR1 is SNHLY and CDR2 is FYNNEI. V shed 6 bases, J shed 4 bases, and the junction held 11 bases outside the gene matches. CDR3 size: 16 residues. The CDR3 here is CASSRPRTGNNEKLFF. The CDR3, as DNA: TGTGCCAGCAGCCGCCCAAGGACAGGAAATAATGAAAAACTGTTTTTT. Looking up the rest from reference TRBV2 and TRBJ1-4 gives the full variable domain: EPEVTQTPSHQVTQMGQEVILRCVPISNHLYFYWYRQILGQKVEFLVSFYNNEISEKSEIFDDQFSVERPDGSNFTLKIRSTKLEDSAMYFCASSRPRTGNNEKLFFGSGTQLSVL.

This clone was detected once. The CDR3 bases are TGTGCCAGCAGCTCTGGTTGGAGGTACGAGCAGTACTTC. It translates to CASSSGWRYEQYF. The gene calls are TRBV7-2 and TRBJ2-7; a weak D match, TRBD2 (5 bases). The V end lost 4 bases, the J end lost 4 bases, and 11 bases lay between the germline ends. CDR3 size: 13 residues. Germline lookup yields CDR1 SGHTA and CDR2 FQGNSA. Full variable domain (missing parts from reference TRBV7-2 and TRBJ2-7): GAGVSQSPSNKVTEKGKDVELRCDPISGHTALYWYRQSLGQGLEFLIYFQGNSAPDKSGLPSDRFSAERTGGSVSTLTIQRTQQEDSAVYLCASSSGWRYEQYFGPGTRLTVT.

The J gene is TRBJ2-3, the V gene TRBV30; 8 bases agree with TRBD1. V lost 0 bases to trimming and J lost 6 bases; unmatched junction nucleotides: 8. This CDR3 spans 15 amino acids. From germline, CDR1 is GTSNPN and CDR2 SVGIG (reference sequence). CDR3 nucleotide sequence: TGTGCCTGGAGTGTAGGGACAGGAATTGGGGATACGCAGTATTTT. Translated: CAWSVGTGIGDTQYF. Full variable domain (missing parts from reference TRBV30 and TRBJ2-3): SQTIHQWPATLVQPVGSPLSLECTVEGTSNPNLYWYRQAAGRGLQLLFYSVGIGQISSEVPQNLSASRPQDRQFILSSKKLLLSDSGFYLCAWSVGTGIGDTQYFGPGTRLTVL.

The chain recombines TRBV19 with TRBJ2-5; D is ambiguous. From germline, CDR1 is LNHDA and CDR2 SQIVND (reference sequence). The CDR3 contains 12 residues. Trimming stripped 7 bases from V and 4 bases from J, with 10 bases between. CDR3 loop: CASKGNRETQYF. The CDR3 bases are TGTGCCAGTAAGGGAAACCGAGAGACCCAGTACTTC.

This sequence joins TRBV6-2 or TRBV6-3 and TRBJ2-1; maybe TRBD1 (5 bases). CDR3 size: 12 residues. V lost 6 bases and J lost 4, with 7 bases in between. Germline CDR1 and CDR2: MNHEY and SVGEGT. In DNA form, the CDR3 reads TGTGCCAGCAGCGCAGGGTACAATGAGCAGTTCTTC. Translated, it gives CASSAGYNEQFF.

V gene TRBV5-1 combines with J gene TRBJ1-1, with D uncertain. Trimming left V 2 bases short and J 6 bases short, with 8 bases between. In germline, CDR1 is SGHRS, CDR2 YFSETQ. This CDR3 comprises 12 residues. DNA for the CDR3: TGCGCCAGCAGCTTTCCCAGTCCTGAAGCTTTCTTT. It codes for CASSFPSPEAFF.

The chain couples TRBV5-5 to TRBJ1-1, with D possibly matching TRBD1 (5 bases). The germline V gene has CDR1 SGHKS and CDR2 YYEKEE (reference sequence). The ends were cut back, 5 bases at V and 1 base at J, with 15 bases in the middle. CDR3 length equals 15 residues. CDR3 loop: CASSYVPGTNTEAFF. CDR3 DNA sequence: TGTGCCAGCAGTTATGTCCCGGGGACGAACACTGAAGCTTTCTTT.

This clone was observed once. V is TRBV24-1 and J is TRBJ2-7; D not certain. CDR1 and CDR2 from the germline V gene are KGHDR and SFDVKD. The V end was cut by 5 bases, the J end by 0 bases, with 7 bases between. This CDR3 region has 13 residues. The CDR3 region has the DNA TGTGCCACCAGTGGAAGTTCCTCCTACGAGCAGTACTTC. Protein sequence: CATSGSSSYEQYF.

The CDR3 is CASSLVGTGAFF. In nucleotides, the CDR3 is TGTGCCAGCAGCTTGGTAGGTACGGGAGCTTTCTTT. The rearrangement joins TRBV5-6 to TRBJ1-1; D uncertain. V gave up 0 bases and J gave up 10 bases, with 10 bases separating them. Germline V gene data show CDR1 as SGHDT and CDR2 as YYEEEE. The CDR3 is 12 residues long.

The chain joins TRBV27 to TRBJ2-3, with 9 bases lining up with TRBD2. This CDR3 is built from 19 residues. Per the germline V gene, CDR1 is MNHEY and CDR2 is SMNVEV (reference sequence). With V trimmed by 7 bases and J by 3 bases, 20 bases remained unmatched. CDR3 nucleotide sequence: TGTGCCAGCACCCCCATCGCCCGCGGGGGGGCCCGATTTACAGATACGCAGTATTTT. Protein sequence: CASTPIARGGARFTDTQYF.

The gene calls are TRBV11-3 and TRBJ2-6; D gene unclear. The germline gives CDR1 SGHNT, CDR2 YENEEA. V lost 6 bases and J lost 1, with 10 bases in between. This CDR3 region has 15 residues. CDR3 sequence reads: CASSLSSSGANVLTF. The CDR3 DNA follows: TGTGCCAGCAGTCTAAGTTCTTCTGGGGCCAACGTCCTGACTTTC.

This clone was observed a single time. The CDR3 here is CASSEAGQAYGYTF. The CDR3 bases are TGTGCCAGCAGTGAAGCGGGACAGGCCTATGGCTACACCTTC. This chain joins TRBV6-1 and TRBJ1-2; 8 bases are a match to TRBD1. CDR1 and CDR2 (germline): MNHNS, SASEGT. There are 14 residues in the CDR3. J gave up 4 bases and V 0 bases, and 1 base lay outside the gene matches.

In its sample, this clone was seen a few times. The V call is TRBV12-5, the J call TRBJ1-5; no clear D gene. V was shortened by 3 bases and J by 0 bases, with 12 bases between the two germline ends. The CDR3 runs 16 residues. Germline CDR1 LGHNT, CDR2 FRNRAP. This CDR3 reads CASGLLSAVSNQPQHF. The CDR3 nucleotides read TGTGCTAGTGGTTTACTGTCGGCAGTTAGCAATCAGCCCCAGCATTTT.

This chain joins TRBV5-8 and TRBJ2-5; the D gene could be TRBD1 or TRBD2 (5 bases each). The V end lost 2 bases, the J end lost 2 bases, and 13 bases lay between the germline ends. There are 15 residues in the CDR3. Germline V gene lookup returns CDR1 SGHTS and CDR2 YDEGEE. In nucleotides, the CDR3 is TGTGCCAGCAGCTTTTTCAGGGACCGTCAAGAGACCCAGTACTTC. Protein product: CASSFFRDRQETQYF. The complete variable domain, with remaining parts taken from reference TRBV5-8 and TRBJ2-5, reads EAGVTQSPTHLIKTRGQQATLRCSPISGHTSVYWYQQALGLGLQFLLWYDEGEERNRGNFPPRFSGRQFPNYSSELNVNALELEDSALYLCASSFFRDRQETQYFGPGTRLLVL.

This chain connects TRBV11-1 to TRBJ2-5; D may be TRBD2 (5 bases). Germline V gene sequence: CDR1 SGHAT, CDR2 FQDESV (reference sequence). The CDR3 has 14 residues. The V gene lost 5 bases and the J gene lost 3 bases, with 13 bases spanning the gap. The CDR3, as DNA: TGTGCCAGCAGCCCCTTGGACTCAAAAGAGACCCAGTACTTC. Translation: CASSPLDSKETQYF.

The J gene is TRBJ2-5, the V gene TRBV27; possibly TRBD2 for D (7 bases). Germline V gene lookup returns CDR1 MNHEY and CDR2 SMNVEV (reference sequence). This CDR3 region has 13 residues. The V end lost 8 bases, the J end lost 5 bases, and 15 bases lay between the germline ends. The CDR3 sequence is CASSWGGPETQYF. Written as DNA, the CDR3 is TGTGCCAGCTCGTGGGGGGGCCCCGAGACCCAGTACTTC.

The chain is built from TRBV6-5 and TRBJ2-2, with unresolved D. Germline-derived CDR1 and CDR2 are MNHEY and SVGAGI. V lost 11 bases, J lost 7 bases, and 14 bases lay in between. CDR3 size: 12 residues. CDR3 protein: CAAVSMDGELFF. CDR3 coding DNA: TGTGCCGCCGTGTCAATGGACGGGGAGCTGTTTTTT.

The chain carries TRBV2 and TRBJ1-1; D is uncertain. V lost 4 bases and J lost 1, with 10 bases in between. The V gene's germline CDR1 is SNHLY and CDR2 FYNNEI. The CDR3 length is 14 residues. CDR3 coding DNA: TGTGCCAGCAGTGGTCGGGGAGGGAACACTGAAGCTTTCTTT. Translated, it gives CASSGRGGNTEAFF.

This clone was observed a handful of times. The V and J genes are TRBV10-3 and TRBJ2-3; D not certain. Trimming removed 10 bases from V and 0 bases from J, with 8 bases in between. Germline CDR1 reads ENHRY; CDR2 reads SYGVKD. The CDR3 is 12 amino acids. The CDR3 protein is CASGTSTDTQYF. CDR3 DNA: TGTGCCAGCGGCACTAGCACAGATACGCAGTATTTT.

The chain is built from TRBV9 and TRBJ1-3; TRBD1 is a possible D gene (6 bases). Trimming pared 3 bases from V and 0 bases from J, leaving 16 bases between. The CDR3 contains 17 residues. Germline V gene data show CDR1 as SGDLS and CDR2 as YYNGEE. The CDR3 here is CASSARQELVSGNTIYF. In nucleotides, the CDR3 is TGTGCCAGCAGCGCCAGACAGGAACTAGTCTCTGGAAACACCATATATTTT.

About this clone itself: At the DNA level, this CDR3 is encoded by other sequences in the same sample as well. The chain joins TRBV10-3 to TRBJ1-4, with D perhaps TRBD1 (5 bases). This CDR3 has 13 residues. The germline V and J ends were trimmed by 8 bases and 5 bases, with 12 bases remaining between them. Germline V gives CDR1 ENHRY, CDR2 SYGVKD. CDR3 DNA: TGTGCCATCCGGGGGGGTTCCAATGAAAAACTGTTTTTT. Encoded protein: CAIRGGSNEKLFF.

The V and J genes are TRBV4-2 and TRBJ1-3, with D perhaps matching TRBD1 (5 bases). Germline V lookup: CDR1 LGHNA, CDR2 YNFKEQ. V lost 0 bases, J lost 0 bases, and 9 bases lay in between. There are 16 residues in the CDR3. Here the CDR3 DNA reads TGTGCCAGCAGCCAAGATCAGGGAAACTCTGGAAACACCATATATTTT. Its protein product is CASSQDQGNSGNTIYF.

The chain employs TRBV6-5 and TRBJ1-1; D possibly corresponds to TRBD1 (6 bases). Trimming left V 7 bases short and J 1 base short, with 16 bases between. Germline V gene lookup returns CDR1 MNHEY and CDR2 SVGAGI. The CDR3 length is 15 residues. CDR3 residues: CASKIAGGSNTEAFF. The CDR3 DNA reads TGTGCCAGCAAAATTGCGGGGGGCTCGAACACTGAAGCTTTCTTT.

This chain uses TRBV18 with TRBJ1-5; D not certain. Trimming shortened V by 6 bases and J by 6 bases, and 15 bases separated the two germline ends. The CDR3 sequence is 14 residues long. The germline CDR1 and CDR2 sequences are KGHSH and LQKENI. CDR3 in amino acids: CASSLGNRGQPQHF. CDR3 bases: TGTGCCAGCTCTCTGGGCAACCGGGGTCAGCCCCAGCATTTT.

The CDR3 sequence is CASSYTANYGYTF. The CDR3 DNA reads as TGTGCCAGCAGTTATACAGCTAACTATGGCTACACCTTC. The chain employs TRBV6-6 and TRBJ1-2; D not certain. This CDR3 has 13 amino acids. V lost 3 bases and J 0 bases, leaving 5 bases between the germline ends. CDR1 MNHNY and CDR2 SVGAGI come from the germline V gene (reference sequence).

The J gene is TRBJ2-1, the V gene TRBV18, with D perhaps TRBD1 or TRBD2 (6 bases each). The germline V gene has CDR1 KGHSH and CDR2 LQKENI. With 4 bases removed from V and 5 bases from J, the gap between germline ends came to 21 bases. The CDR3 loop spans 17 amino acids. CDR3 in amino acids: CASSRNWVGGRHNEQFF. The CDR3 nucleotides are TGTGCCAGCTCACGGAACTGGGTAGGGGGGAGGCACAATGAGCAGTTCTTC. The full variable domain, in which reference TRBV18 and TRBJ2-1 provide the parts outside the CDR3, is NAGVMQNPRHLVRRRGQEARLRCSPMKGHSHVYWYRQLPEEGLKFMVYLQKENIIDESGMPKERFSAEFPKEGPSILRIQQVVRGDSAAYFCASSRNWVGGRHNEQFFGPGTRLTVL.